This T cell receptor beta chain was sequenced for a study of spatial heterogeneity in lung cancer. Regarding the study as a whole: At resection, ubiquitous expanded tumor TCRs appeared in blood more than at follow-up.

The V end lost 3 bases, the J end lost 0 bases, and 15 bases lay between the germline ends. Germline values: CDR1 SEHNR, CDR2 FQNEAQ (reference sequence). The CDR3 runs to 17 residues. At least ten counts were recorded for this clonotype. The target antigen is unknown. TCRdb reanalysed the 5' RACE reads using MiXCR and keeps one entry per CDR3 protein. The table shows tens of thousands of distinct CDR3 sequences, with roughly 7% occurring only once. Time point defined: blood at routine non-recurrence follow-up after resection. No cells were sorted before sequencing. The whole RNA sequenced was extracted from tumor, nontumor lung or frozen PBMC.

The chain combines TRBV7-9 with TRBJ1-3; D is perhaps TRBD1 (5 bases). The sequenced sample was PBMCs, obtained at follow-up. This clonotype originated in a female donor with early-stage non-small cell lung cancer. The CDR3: CASSFLGGADSGNTIYF. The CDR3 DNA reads TGTGCCAGCAGCTTCCTTGGGGGAGCCGACTCTGGAAACACCATATATTTT.